The rows below give T cell receptor beta chains drawn from one sample of a study of identifying expanded T cells in peripheral blood. The table came from immunoSEQ multiplex PCR; TCRdb's copy has only in-frame clones and leaves some out. The table lists around 130,000 clones, 75% to 90% of them singletons. The specimen sequenced was blood. These receptors were collected from a person aged 18 to 75 in good health. CDR3s include the opening cysteine and the closing phenylalanine or tryptophan. Each record gives: clone size, CDR3 length, V gene, J gene, D gene, CDR3 protein, CDR3 DNA. The D gene is left open where the match is weak. Not all rows give a size; the values are once, few, many and, for expanded clones, a class.

size: .; length: 15; V: TRBV25-1; J: TRBJ2-3; D: .; CDR3: CASSPPTGATDTQYF; DNA: TGTGCCAGCAGCCCCCCAACTGGGGCTACAGATACGCAGTATTTT
size: .; length: 16; V: TRBV4-3; J: TRBJ2-2; D: .; CDR3: CASSQDGGLSTGELFF; DNA: TGCGCCAGCAGCCAGGACGGGGGGCTGAGTACCGGGGAGCTGTTTTTT
size: .; length: 15; V: TRBV15; J: TRBJ2-7; D: .; CDR3: CATSRGERGVNEQYF; DNA: TGTGCCACCAGCAGAGGTGAACGGGGAGTTAACGAGCAGTACTTC
size: .; length: 13; V: TRBV7-8; J: TRBJ2-1; D: .; CDR3: CASSNQSFNEQFF; DNA: TGTGCCAGCAGCAACCAATCTTTCAATGAGCAGTTCTTC
size: .; length: 15; V: TRBV7-2; J: TRBJ2-3; D: .; CDR3: CASSLAIPSTDTQYF; DNA: TGTGCCAGCAGCTTAGCGATCCCTAGCACAGATACGCAGTATTTT
size: once; length: 14; V: TRBV18; J: TRBJ1-3; D: TRBD1; CDR3: CASSPTGQRNTIYF; DNA: TGTGCCAGCTCACCGACAGGGCAGAGAAACACCATATATTTT
size: .; length: 14; V: TRBV5-4; J: TRBJ1-4; D: .; CDR3: CASSSRGTNEKLFF; DNA: TGTGCCAGCAGCTCCCGGGGAACTAATGAAAAACTGTTTTTT
size: .; length: 14; V: TRBV5-1; J: TRBJ1-2; D: .; CDR3: CASSTGGVNYGYTF; DNA: TGCGCCAGCAGCACCGGGGGAGTAAACTATGGCTACACCTTC
size: once; length: 17; V: TRBV6-1; J: TRBJ2-7; D: TRBD2; CDR3: CASSEFGAGGPGDEQYF; DNA: TGTGCCAGCAGTGAATTCGGTGCGGGAGGGCCAGGCGACGAGCAGTACTTC
size: .; length: 15; V: TRBV28; J: TRBJ1-4; D: .; CDR3: CASNPGTDPNEKLFF; DNA: TGTGCCAGCAACCCCGGGACGGACCCTAATGAAAAACTGTTTTTT
size: .; length: 15; V: TRBV27; J: TRBJ2-4; D: TRBD2; CDR3: CASSLSDSGRNIQYF; DNA: TGTGCCAGCAGTTTATCGGATAGCGGGAGGAACATTCAGTACTTC
size: .; length: 16; V: TRBV27; J: TRBJ2-3; D: .; CDR3: CASSSQDYLRGDTQYF; DNA: TGTGCCAGCAGTTCCCAGGACTACCTCCGGGGAGATACGCAGTATTTT
size: .; length: 15; V: TRBV5-6; J: TRBJ1-5; D: TRBD1; CDR3: CASSGTGGKGQPQHF; DNA: TGTGCCAGCAGCGGGACAGGGGGTAAGGGTCAGCCCCAGCATTTT
size: once; length: 12; V: TRBV30; J: TRBJ1-2; D: TRBD1; CDR3: CAWKGGDYGYTF; DNA: TGTGCCTGGAAAGGGGGCGACTATGGCTACACCTTC
size: .; length: 17; V: TRBV7-2; J: TRBJ2-7; D: TRBD2; CDR3: CASSLGSGGGPPYEQYF; DNA: TGTGCCAGCAGCTTAGGATCGGGCGGGGGGCCACCCTACGAGCAGTACTTC
size: .; length: 17; V: TRBV5-1; J: TRBJ2-2; D: .; CDR3: CASSHRLSGVETGELFF; DNA: TGCGCCAGCAGCCATCGCCTCTCGGGGGTCGAGACCGGGGAGCTGTTTTTT
size: .; length: 16; V: TRBV12-5; J: TRBJ1-5; D: .; CDR3: CASGSPPGLGDQPQHF; DNA: TGTGCTAGTGGTTCCCCCCCCGGGTTGGGCGATCAGCCCCAGCATTTT
size: .; length: 13; V: TRBV2; J: TRBJ1-3; D: .; CDR3: CASSGTAANTIYF; DNA: TGTGCCAGCAGTGGGACAGCGGCGAACACCATATATTTT
size: .; length: 13; V: TRBV29-1; J: TRBJ1-2; D: .; CDR3: CSVGQVANYGYTF; DNA: TGCAGCGTTGGGCAGGTCGCTAACTATGGCTACACCTTC
size: .; length: 13; V: TRBV6-6; J: TRBJ2-7; D: .; CDR3: CASSYSTSDEQYF; DNA: TGTGCCAGCAGTTACTCGACCAGCGACGAGCAGTACTTC
size: .; length: 16; V: TRBV7-2; J: TRBJ2-1; D: .; CDR3: CASSLSARDGYNEQFF; DNA: TGTGCCAGCAGCCTCTCCGCAAGAGACGGATACAATGAGCAGTTCTTC
size: few; length: 13; V: TRBV27; J: TRBJ2-1; D: TRBD2; CDR3: CASSLGLGGEQFF; DNA: TGTGCCAGCAGTTTGGGACTAGGGGGTGAGCAGTTCTTC
size: .; length: 12; V: TRBV7-9; J: TRBJ1-4; D: .; CDR3: CASSLVDGLLFF; DNA: TGTGCCAGCAGCTTAGTTGATGGATTACTGTTTTTT
size: .; length: 14; V: TRBV19; J: TRBJ2-5; D: .; CDR3: CASSRPGTEGPQYF; DNA: TGTGCCAGTAGTCGTCCCGGGACTGAGGGGCCCCAGTACTTC
size: .; length: 14; V: TRBV10-3; J: TRBJ2-7; D: TRBD1; CDR3: CAISTGTGSYEQYF; DNA: TGTGCCATCAGCACCGGGACAGGCTCGTACGAGCAGTACTTC
size: .; length: 13; V: TRBV5-4; J: TRBJ1-1; D: .; CDR3: CASTSMGNTEAFF; DNA: TGTGCCAGCACCTCTATGGGGAACACTGAAGCTTTCTTT
size: .; length: 16; V: TRBV7-9; J: TRBJ2-2; D: .; CDR3: CASSLRARAGTGELFF; DNA: TGTGCCAGCAGCTTAAGGGCCAGGGCAGGAACCGGGGAGCTGTTTTTT
size: .; length: 14; V: TRBV4-3; J: TRBJ1-5; D: .; CDR3: CASSQDISYQPQHF; DNA: TGCGCCAGCAGCCAAGATATCTCCTATCAGCCCCAGCATTTT
size: .; length: 12; V: TRBV6-6; J: TRBJ2-7; D: .; CDR3: CASSWDRYEQYF; DNA: TGTGCCAGCAGTTGGGACCGCTACGAGCAGTACTTC
size: once; length: 15; V: TRBV7-9; J: TRBJ2-2; D: TRBD1; CDR3: CASSFTGENTGELFF; DNA: TGTGCCAGCAGCTTTACAGGGGAGAACACCGGGGAGCTGTTTTTT
size: .; length: 16; V: TRBV10-3; J: TRBJ1-5; D: .; CDR3: CAIRASHGANDQPQHF; DNA: TGTGCCATCAGGGCTTCCCACGGGGCGAACGATCAGCCCCAGCATTTT
size: .; length: 15; V: TRBV7-7; J: TRBJ2-2; D: .; CDR3: CASKQTGLNTGELFF; DNA: TGTGCCAGCAAACAAACAGGGTTGAACACCGGGGAGCTGTTTTTT
size: .; length: 14; V: TRBV6-5; J: TRBJ2-1; D: .; CDR3: CASTRRRAYNEQFF; DNA: TGTGCCAGCACCCGTCGCAGGGCCTACAATGAGCAGTTCTTC
size: .; length: 17; V: TRBV7-8; J: TRBJ2-7; D: TRBD1; CDR3: CASSLDPGTGWFDEQYF; DNA: TGTGCCAGCAGCTTAGACCCCGGGACAGGGTGGTTCGACGAGCAGTACTTC
size: .; length: 16; V: TRBV6-5; J: TRBJ2-5; D: TRBD1; CDR3: CASSYSGTGVAETQYF; DNA: TGTGCCAGCAGTTACTCGGGGACAGGGGTAGCGGAGACCCAGTACTTC
size: .; length: 14; V: TRBV19; J: TRBJ2-5; D: .; CDR3: CASSIDPARATQYF; DNA: TGTGCCAGTAGTATAGATCCGGCTAGGGCGACCCAGTACTTC
size: .; length: 15; V: TRBV19; J: TRBJ2-1; D: TRBD1; CDR3: CASTPSGTGGGEQFF; DNA: TGTGCCAGTACTCCCTCCGGGACAGGGGGAGGTGAGCAGTTCTTC
size: few; length: 13; V: TRBV11-3; J: TRBJ2-7; D: .; CDR3: CASSLTRDYEQYF; DNA: TGTGCCAGCAGCTTAACTAGGGACTACGAGCAGTACTTC
size: .; length: 17; V: TRBV5-1; J: TRBJ2-5; D: TRBD1; CDR3: CASSFGRQGAFKETQYF; DNA: TGCGCCAGCAGCTTCGGACGACAGGGCGCCTTTAAAGAGACCCAGTACTTC
size: .; length: 16; V: TRBV28; J: TRBJ1-5; D: TRBD1; CDR3: CASSPSGQGNNQPQHF; DNA: TGTGCCAGCAGTCCCTCGGGACAGGGGAACAATCAGCCCCAGCATTTT
size: .; length: 14; V: TRBV7-6; J: TRBJ2-7; D: .; CDR3: CASSTPDSDYEQYF; DNA: TGTGCCAGCAGCACACCAGACAGTGACTACGAGCAGTACTTC
size: .; length: 11; V: TRBV28; J: TRBJ2-7; D: .; CDR3: CASRTDYEQYF; DNA: TGTGCCAGCAGAACCGACTACGAGCAGTACTTC
size: once; length: 15; V: TRBV14; J: TRBJ2-2; D: .; CDR3: CASSQGPARAGELFF; DNA: TGTGCCAGCAGCCAGGGACCGGCTCGGGCCGGGGAGCTGTTTTTT
size: .; length: 15; V: TRBV5-8; J: TRBJ2-2; D: TRBD1; CDR3: CASSRGQTNTGELFF; DNA: TGTGCCAGCAGCCGGGGACAGACGAACACCGGGGAGCTGTTTTTT
size: .; length: 17; V: TRBV7-3; J: TRBJ2-1; D: TRBD2; CDR3: CASSRGLAGNVYNEQFF; DNA: TGTGCCAGCAGCCGAGGACTAGCGGGGAATGTCTACAATGAGCAGTTCTTC
size: .; length: 15; V: TRBV2; J: TRBJ2-1; D: .; CDR3: CASSEERISYNEQFF; DNA: TGTGCCAGCAGTGAAGAACGGATATCCTACAATGAGCAGTTCTTC
size: .; length: 14; V: TRBV5-1; J: TRBJ1-6; D: TRBD1; CDR3: CASSFSGGNSPLHF; DNA: TGCGCCAGCAGCTTTTCAGGGGGCAATTCACCCCTCCACTTT
size: .; length: 16; V: TRBV4-2; J: TRBJ1-1; D: TRBD1; CDR3: CASSLEQGQSNTEAFF; DNA: TGTGCCAGCAGCCTCGAACAGGGACAGTCGAACACTGAAGCTTTCTTT